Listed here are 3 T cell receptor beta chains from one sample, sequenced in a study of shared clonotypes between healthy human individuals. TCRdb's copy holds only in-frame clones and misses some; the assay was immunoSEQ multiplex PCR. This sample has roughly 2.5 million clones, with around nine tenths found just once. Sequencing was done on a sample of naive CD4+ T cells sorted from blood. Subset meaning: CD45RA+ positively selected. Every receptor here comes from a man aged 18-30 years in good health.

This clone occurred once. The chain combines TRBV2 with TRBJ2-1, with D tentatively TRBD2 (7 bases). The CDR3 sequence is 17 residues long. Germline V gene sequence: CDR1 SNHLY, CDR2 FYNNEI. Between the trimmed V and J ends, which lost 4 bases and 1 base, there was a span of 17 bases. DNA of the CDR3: TGTGCCAGCAGTGTGGCGGGGGCCGGTATTTCCTACAATGAGCAGTTCTTC. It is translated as CASSVAGAGISYNEQFF.

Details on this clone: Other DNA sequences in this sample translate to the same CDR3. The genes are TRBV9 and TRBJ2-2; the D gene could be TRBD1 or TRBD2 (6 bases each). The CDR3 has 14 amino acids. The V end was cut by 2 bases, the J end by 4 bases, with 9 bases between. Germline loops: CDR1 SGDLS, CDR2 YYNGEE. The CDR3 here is CASSVGGGTGELFF. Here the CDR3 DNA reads TGTGCCAGCAGCGTCGGAGGGGGCACCGGGGAGCTGTTTTTT.

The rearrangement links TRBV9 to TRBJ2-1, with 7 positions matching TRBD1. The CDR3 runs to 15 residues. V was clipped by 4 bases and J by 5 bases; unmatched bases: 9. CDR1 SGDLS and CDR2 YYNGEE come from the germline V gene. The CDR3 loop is CASSPGTEINNEQFF. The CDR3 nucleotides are TGTGCCAGCAGCCCGGGGACAGAGATTAACAATGAGCAGTTCTTC.